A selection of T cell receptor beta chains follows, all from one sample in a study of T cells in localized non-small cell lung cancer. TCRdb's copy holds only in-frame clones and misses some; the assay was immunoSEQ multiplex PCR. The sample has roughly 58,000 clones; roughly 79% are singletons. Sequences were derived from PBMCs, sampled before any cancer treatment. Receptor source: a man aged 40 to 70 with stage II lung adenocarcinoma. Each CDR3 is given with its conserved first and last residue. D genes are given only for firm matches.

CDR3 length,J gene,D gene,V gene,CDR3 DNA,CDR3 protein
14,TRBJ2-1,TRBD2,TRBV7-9,TGTGCCAGCAGAACCACTAGCGGTTCTGGGGAGCAGTTCTTC,CASRTTSGSGEQFF
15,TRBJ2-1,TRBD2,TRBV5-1,TGCGCCAGCAGCGAGGGACTAGCGGGAGGGGGTGAGCAGTTCTTC,CASSEGLAGGGEQFF
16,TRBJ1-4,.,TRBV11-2,TGTGCCAGCAGCTTAGGGGACCTAGGAAGGAACGAAAAACTGTTTTTT,CASSLGDLGRNEKLFF
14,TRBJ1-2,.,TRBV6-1,TGTGCCAGCAGTGAAATCTGGGGGGCCCATGGCTACACCTTC,CASSEIWGAHGYTF
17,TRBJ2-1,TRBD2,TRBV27,TGTGCCAGCAGTCCCGGACCGGGACTAGCGGGAGGGGGCGAGCAGTTCTTC,CASSPGPGLAGGGEQFF
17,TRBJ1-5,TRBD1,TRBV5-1,TGCGCCAGCAGCTTGGGCCTACAGGGGGGAAGCAATCAGCCCCAGCATTTT,CASSLGLQGGSNQPQHF
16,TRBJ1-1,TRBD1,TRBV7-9,TGTGCCAGCAGCGCGACAGGGGCCATGGTCCGGACTGAAGCTTTCTTT,CASSATGAMVRTEAFF
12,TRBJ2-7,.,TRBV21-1,TGTGCCAGCAGAAAAGGGCTTTACGGGCAGTACTTC,CASRKGLYGQYF
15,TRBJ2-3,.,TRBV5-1,TGCGCCAGCACCGAGAGACCAAGAGAAACAGATACGCAGTATTTT,CASTERPRETDTQYF
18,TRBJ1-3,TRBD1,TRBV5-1,TGCGCCAGCAGCTTGGACGTCGGTGGGACAGACTCTGGAAACACCATATATTTT,CASSLDVGGTDSGNTIYF